One and the same sample provided the 4 T cell receptor beta chains below, sequenced in a study of regulatory T cells in long-lasting Graves disease. Time point reported: persistent/refractory GD, antithyroid drugs over 5 years with positive TRAb. RNA from PBMCs was the source of the TCR library. Arm-PCR of CDR3 regions and iRepertoire HTBI primers were the basis on which TCR beta libraries were built. TCRdb used MiXCR to reprocess the multiplex PCR reads, holding one entry per CDR3 protein. Here the sample spans about 450,000 distinct CDR3 sequences, 20% to 30% being singletons. Sequencing used peripheral blood mononuclear cells (PBMCs), obtained when the disease was refractory, from a patient treated with antithyroid drugs. The source is a female donor with Graves disease.

On this clonotype itself: A much more abundant neighbour one base away suggests this may be a read error. This chain joins TRBV28 and TRBJ2-2; 7 bases are shared with TRBD2. From germline, CDR1 is MDHEN and CDR2 SYDVKM. The CDR3 is 15 amino acids. The CDR3 DNA is TGTGCCAGCAGCCGCGGGGGAGCGAACACCGGGGAGCCGTTTTTT. Translation: CASSRGGANTGEPFF.

This clonotype was seen ten or more times. The chain combines TRBV28 with TRBJ1-1; possibly TRBD1 for D (5 bases). The CDR3 is 15 residues long. Trimming shortened V by 2 bases and J by 5 bases, and 15 bases separated the two germline ends. CDR1 and CDR2 from the germline V gene are MDHEN and SYDVKM. The CDR3 DNA follows: TGTGCCAGCAGTTTACCCGGGACTTTAAAAACTGAAGCTTTCTTT. Protein: CASSLPGTLKTEAFF.

This clonotype turned up a few times. CDR3 residues: CASSAGHLRRGESIQYF. CDR3 coding DNA: TGTGCCAGCAGCGCAGGACACCTAAGGAGAGGGGAGTCCATTCAGTACTTC. V gene TRBV5-7 combines with J gene TRBJ2-4; tentatively, D is TRBD1 or TRBD2 (5 bases each). TRBV5-7 is classed as an ORF, of uncertain function. This CDR3 is built from 17 residues. Trimming took off 4 bases at V and 9 bases at J, with 26 bases between the two ends.

This clonotype was found many times. The chain has TRBV2 and TRBJ1-6; D gene uncertain. The CDR3 has 14 amino acids. Trimming pared 3 bases from V and 4 bases from J, leaving 7 bases between. The V gene's germline CDR1 is SNHLY and CDR2 FYNNEI. CDR3 amino acids: CASSDQVYNSPLHF. The CDR3 coding sequence is TGTGCCAGCAGTGACCAGGTTTATAATTCACCCCTCCACTTT.